The 3 T cell receptor beta chains below come from one sample, sequenced in a study of T cells in Graves' hyperthyroidism and ophthalmopathy (dated by TCRdb to the late 2010s). The library was made by multiplex PCR. The sequencer listed for this sample is Illumina HiSeq 2000. TCR beta CDR3 regions were amplified from RNA transcripts. For the first round of RT-PCR on the TCR CDR3, the HTBI primer set was used together with the Qiagen OneStep RT-PCR kit. TCRdb redid the processing of the public reads, applying fastp at Q25 and MiXCR, and retained in-frame beta chains. Duplicate CDR3 protein sequences are folded into a single record with the most common DNA and genes. The sample table lists roughly 570,000 distinct CDR3 sequences, 46% of them with a count of one. Under 20% of the sample is in the top ten clones. Sequencing input: peripheral blood or thyroid tissue (not recorded which). The source is an adult woman with Graves' disease, either hyperthyroidism or ophthalmopathy (not recorded which).

This clonotype was seen only a few times. V and J are TRBV28 and TRBJ1-5, with 9 bases aligning to TRBD1. CDR3 length: 15 amino acids. With V trimmed by 4 bases and J by 5 bases, 6 bases remained unmatched. Germline V CDR1 and CDR2: MDHEN, SYDVKM. The CDR3 reads CASSSQDRGYQPQHF. In nucleotides, the CDR3 is TGTGCCAGCAGTTCTCAGGACAGGGGTTATCAGCCCCAGCATTTT.

J is TRBJ1-6 and V is TRBV7-2; no firm D call. This CDR3 spans 13 amino acids. In germline, CDR1 is SGHTA, CDR2 FQGNSA. The ends were cut back, 4 bases at V and 6 bases at J, with 7 bases in the middle. The CDR3 protein is CASSSRTNSPLHF. The CDR3 coding sequence is TGTGCCAGCAGCTCCCGGACTAATTCACCCCTCCACTTT. Together with reference TRBV7-2 and TRBJ1-6, the CDR3 gives the full variable domain: GAGVSQSPSNKVTEKGKDVELRCDPISGHTALYWYRQSLGQGLEFLIYFQGNSAPDKSGLPSDRFSAERTGGSVSTLTIQRTQQEDSAVYLCASSSRTNSPLHFGNGTRLTVT.

This clonotype was observed at least ten times. The gene calls are TRBV5-1 and TRBJ2-7; TRBD1 matches at 10 bases. The CDR3 runs to 13 residues. The germline CDR1 and CDR2 sequences are SGHRS and YFSETQ. Trimming cost V 4 bases and J 6 bases; bases outside gene matches: 4. CDR3 in DNA: TGCGCCAGCAGCACGGGACAGGGGATCGAGCAGTACTTC. Translated, it gives CASSTGQGIEQYF. The full variable domain, its missing parts supplied by reference TRBV5-1 and TRBJ2-7, is KAGVTQTPRYLIKTRGQQVTLSCSPISGHRSVSWYQQTPGQGLQFLFEYFSETQRNKGNFPGRFSGRQFSNSRSEMNVSTLELGDSALYLCASSTGQGIEQYFGPGTRLTVT.